This passage covers 31 T cell receptor beta chains from one sample sequenced in a study of blood T cell repertoires in COVID-19. Data came from immunoSEQ multiplex PCR; TCRdb stores just in-frame clones and leaves some out. The sample records roughly 290,000 clones, about 93% being singletons. Sequenced: peripheral blood. Receptor source: a woman in her twenties or thirties with COVID-19, enrolled during active disease.

The V and J genes are TRBV2 and TRBJ2-3; the match to TRBD2 covers 8 bases. The germline CDR1 and CDR2 sequences are SNHLY and FYNNEI. With V trimmed by 6 bases and J by 2 bases, 7 bases remained unmatched. This CDR3 contains 15 residues. The CDR3, as DNA: TGTGCCAGCAGCCCGGGACTAGACTACACAGATACGCAGTATTTT. Its protein product is CASSPGLDYTDTQYF.

The rearrangement joins TRBV19 to TRBJ2-5; 10 bases fit TRBD2. V gave up 5 bases and J gave up 5 bases; unmatched junction bases: 8. The CDR3 runs 15 residues. CDR1 LNHDA and CDR2 SQIVND come from the germline V gene (reference sequence). CDR3 residues: CASSRSGRAKETQYF. The CDR3, as DNA: TGTGCCAGTAGTCGGAGCGGGAGGGCGAAGGAGACCCAGTACTTC.

The genes are TRBV19 and TRBJ1-1; D not resolved. The CDR3 totals 15 residues. The V end was cut by 1 base, the J end by 3 bases, with 12 bases between. From germline, CDR1 is LNHDA and CDR2 SQIVND (reference sequence). CDR3 protein: CASSIGADFHTEAFF. The CDR3 coding sequence is TGTGCCAGTAGTATAGGGGCAGATTTTCACACTGAAGCTTTCTTT.

This chain uses TRBV19 with TRBJ1-4, with D tentatively TRBD1 (5 bases). V was clipped by 6 bases and J by 6 bases, with 17 bases between them. The CDR3 covers 15 residues. The germline CDR1 and CDR2 sequences are LNHDA and SQIVND (reference sequence). The CDR3 DNA reads TGTGCCAGTAGCCCTCGACGGGAGGGGTATGAAAAACTGTTTTTT. This gives the protein CASSPRREGYEKLFF.

The chain recombines TRBV24-1 with TRBJ2-5, with TRBD2 identical over 10 bases. V dropped 1 base and J dropped 5; count of bases not matched to a gene: 6. This CDR3 has 16 residues. Germline loops: CDR1 KGHDR, CDR2 SFDVKD. This CDR3 reads CATSDFLAGGAETQYF. Written as DNA, the CDR3 is TGTGCCACCAGTGATTTTTTAGCGGGAGGAGCGGAGACCCAGTACTTC.

The chain recombines TRBV18 with TRBJ2-3, with D possibly matching TRBD1 (5 bases). Trimming removed 4 bases from V and 8 bases from J, with 10 bases in between. The germline CDR1 and CDR2 sequences are KGHSH and LQKENI. The CDR3 runs to 12 residues. The CDR3 sequence: CASSLQGGTQYF. The CDR3 nucleotides read TGTGCCAGCTCACTTCAGGGCGGTACGCAGTATTTT. The variable domain in full, completed from reference TRBV18 and TRBJ2-3, reads NAGVMQNPRHLVRRRGQEARLRCSPMKGHSHVYWYRQLPEEGLKFMVYLQKENIIDESGMPKERFSAEFPKEGPSILRIQQVVRGDSAAYFCASSLQGGTQYFGPGTRLTVL.

This chain joins TRBV11-3 and TRBJ2-5; D gene ambiguous. The CDR3 has 13 residues. The V end lost 5 bases, the J end lost 2 bases, and 9 bases lay between the germline ends. Per the germline V gene, CDR1 is SGHNT and CDR2 is YENEEA. CDR3 sequence reads: CASSRTMQETQYF. Written as DNA, the CDR3 is TGTGCCAGCAGCCGCACTATGCAAGAGACCCAGTACTTC.

The chain joins TRBV7-2 to TRBJ2-5; 12 positions agree with TRBD2. V trimming: 5 bases; J trimming: 4 bases; junction bases outside the gene matches: 5. CDR1 is SGHTA, CDR2 FQGNSA, per germline. The CDR3 is made up of 15 amino acids. The CDR3 nucleotides read TGTGCCAGCAGCCCAGGACTAGCGGGAATAGAGACCCAGTACTTC. Its protein is CASSPGLAGIETQYF.

V and J are TRBV4-1 and TRBJ1-1, with 9 positions matching TRBD1. The junction had 3 bases not matched to a gene; V was cut back by 0 bases and J by 10 bases. The CDR3 extends over 13 amino acids. The germline CDR1 and CDR2 sequences are MGHRA and YSYEKL. The CDR3 here is CASSQEGDRAAFF. The CDR3 nucleotides are TGCGCCAGCAGCCAAGAAGGGGACAGGGCAGCTTTCTTT.

This clone was detected once. The chain is built from TRBV2 and TRBJ2-1, with 10 bases fitting TRBD2. Looked up from germline, CDR1 is SNHLY and CDR2 is FYNNEI. The CDR3 has 16 residues. V dropped 7 bases and J dropped 8; count of bases not matched to a gene: 14. DNA for the CDR3: TGTGCCAGCAATCCACTTCTAGCGGGAGTAGTGGATGAGCAGTTCTTC. Translation gives CASNPLLAGVVDEQFF.

V and J are TRBV28 and TRBJ2-7; 7 bases are shared with TRBD1. This CDR3 is 15 amino acids long. The V and J ends lost 3 bases and 5 bases, in that order; junction bases with no gene match: 10. The germline V gene has CDR1 MDHEN and CDR2 SYDVKM. CDR3: CASSFYYRGIHEQYF. CDR3 nucleotide sequence: TGTGCCAGCAGTTTTTATTACAGGGGCATCCACGAGCAGTACTTC.

The rearrangement uses TRBV5-1 and TRBJ2-2; a weak D match, TRBD1 (5 bases). Per the germline V gene, CDR1 is SGHRS and CDR2 is YFSETQ. V lost 4 bases, J lost 1 base, and 8 bases lay in between. The CDR3 totals 14 residues. This CDR3 is CASSAGQNTGELFF. CDR3 nucleotides: TGCGCCAGCAGCGCAGGACAGAACACCGGGGAGCTGTTTTTT.

The genes are TRBV13 and TRBJ2-1, with TRBD1 as a possible D gene (5 bases). Germline-derived CDR1 and CDR2 are PRHDT and FYEKMQ (reference sequence). The CDR3 has 11 amino acids. Trimming left V 5 bases short and J 8 bases short, with 7 bases between. CDR3 protein: CASSGRDEQFF. The CDR3, as DNA: TGTGCCAGCAGCGGCAGGGATGAGCAGTTCTTC.

This chain connects TRBV3-1 (or the pseudogene TRBV3-2) to TRBJ2-7, with 10 nucleotides matching TRBD2. This CDR3 contains 15 residues. The V and J ends lost 6 bases and 4 bases, in that order; junction bases with no gene match: 9. The germline V gene encodes CDR1 LGHDT and CDR2 YNNKEL (reference sequence). This chain's CDR3 is CASRLSGREEYEQYF. CDR3 in DNA: TGTGCCAGCAGACTCAGCGGGAGGGAGGAGTACGAGCAGTACTTC.

The chain has TRBV6-5 and TRBJ2-3, with unresolved D. This CDR3 contains 14 residues. Germline lookup yields CDR1 MNHEY and CDR2 SVGAGI. With 2 bases removed from V and 2 bases from J, the gap between germline ends came to 8 bases. As DNA, the CDR3 is TGTGCCAGCAGTTACGGGCCACCCACAGATACGCAGTATTTT. Translating gives CASSYGPPTDTQYF.

V is TRBV28 and J is TRBJ1-1; no clear D. The CDR3 contains 13 residues. V lost 6 bases and J lost 0, with 8 bases in between. Germline V gene sequence: CDR1 MDHEN, CDR2 SYDVKM. This CDR3 is CASSLFVNTEAFF. The CDR3 DNA is TGTGCCAGCAGCCTATTCGTGAACACTGAAGCTTTCTTT.

This chain links TRBV7-9 with TRBJ1-1, with D perhaps TRBD1 (6 bases). This CDR3 has 13 residues. V lost 5 bases, J lost 5 bases, and 12 bases lay in between. Germline-derived CDR1 and CDR2 are SEHNR and FQNEAQ (reference sequence). Written as DNA, the CDR3 is TGTGCCAGCAGCCTTACCACAGGGACTGAAGCTTTCTTT. This gives the protein CASSLTTGTEAFF. Filled out from reference TRBV7-9 and TRBJ1-1, the complete variable domain reads DTGVSQNPRHKITKRGQNVTFRCDPISEHNRLYWYRQTLGQGPEFLTYFQNEAQLEKSRLLSDRFSAERPKGSFSTLEIQRTEQGDSAMYLCASSLTTGTEAFFGQGTRLTVV.

The chain carries TRBV13 and TRBJ2-7; 7 bases fit TRBD1. Germline loops: CDR1 PRHDT, CDR2 FYEKMQ (reference sequence). This CDR3 is built from 16 residues. The V and J ends lost 0 bases and 1 base, in that order; junction bases with no gene match: 6. As DNA, the CDR3 is TGTGCCAGCAGCTTAGGCTACCGACAGGGTTCCTACGAGCAGTACTTC. Its protein product is CASSLGYRQGSYEQYF. Full variable domain (remainder filled in from reference TRBV13 and TRBJ2-7): AAGVIQSPRHLIKEKRETATLKCYPIPRHDTVYWYQQGPGQDPQFLISFYEKMQSDKGSIPDRFSAQQFSDYHSELNMSSLELGDSALYFCASSLGYRQGSYEQYFGPGTRLTVT.

The J gene is TRBJ1-6, the V gene TRBV9; D remains ambiguous. The CDR3 is made up of 13 amino acids. The V and J ends lost 4 bases and 9 bases respectively, with 11 bases between them. Looked up from germline, CDR1 is SGDLS and CDR2 is YYNGEE. The CDR3 is CASSSVGSSPLHF. In DNA, the CDR3 is TGTGCCAGCAGCAGCGTGGGGAGTTCACCCCTCCACTTT.

This chain connects TRBV24-1 to TRBJ2-7, with a weak D call TRBD1 (5 bases). V was trimmed by 8 bases and J by 1 base, leaving 17 bases between them. The CDR3 runs to 15 residues. Germline V CDR1 and CDR2: KGHDR, SFDVKD. The CDR3 region is CATTRTSDISYEQYF. CDR3 nucleotide sequence: TGTGCCACCACCCGAACTTCGGACATTTCCTACGAGCAGTACTTC.

The V and J genes are TRBV5-8 and TRBJ1-6, with TRBD1 as a possible D gene (6 bases). The CDR3 has 16 residues. Germline-derived CDR1 and CDR2 are SGHTS and YDEGEE. The germline V and J ends were trimmed by 2 bases and 4 bases, with 13 bases remaining between them. The CDR3 loop is CASSLGTTVYNSPLHF. The CDR3, as DNA: TGTGCCAGCAGCTTAGGGACAACAGTTTATAATTCACCCCTCCACTTT.

The CDR3 DNA sequence: TGTGCCGCGGGGACAGAAGAGACCCAGTACTTC. Protein sequence: CAAGTEETQYF. The V gene is TRBV2, the J gene TRBJ2-5, with D tentatively TRBD1 (7 bases). In germline, CDR1 is SNHLY, CDR2 FYNNEI. V shed 11 bases and J shed 3 bases, with 10 bases lying between them. This CDR3 comprises 11 residues. Drawing the rest from reference TRBV2 and TRBJ2-5, the complete variable domain is EPEVTQTPSHQVTQMGQEVILRCVPISNHLYFYWYRQILGQKVEFLVSFYNNEISEKSEIFDDQFSVERPDGSNFTLKIRSTKLEDSAMYFCAAGTEETQYFGPGTRLLVL.

The rearrangement joins TRBV5-6 to TRBJ2-1; 8 bases line up with TRBD1. Looked up from germline, CDR1 is SGHDT and CDR2 is YYEEEE. The CDR3 has 17 amino acids. With V trimmed by 3 bases and J by 2 bases, 10 bases remained unmatched. The CDR3 nucleotides are TGTGCCAGCAGCTGGCAGGGGGCCCAACGCCCCTACAATGAGCAGTTCTTC. This encodes CASSWQGAQRPYNEQFF.

This chain links TRBV6-5 with TRBJ2-7, with 9 positions matching TRBD1. With 4 bases clipped from V and 3 bases from J, the junction kept 7 bases outside the gene matches. The CDR3 is 15 amino acids. Germline-derived CDR1 and CDR2 are MNHEY and SVGAGI. In nucleotides, the CDR3 is TGTGCCAGCAGTTCCCCCCGGGACAGGGACTACGAGCAGTACTTC. Amino acids: CASSSPRDRDYEQYF.

V and J are TRBV27 and TRBJ2-7; 7 nucleotides agree with TRBD1. This CDR3 comprises 14 residues. J gave up 2 bases and V 6 bases, and 7 bases lay outside the gene matches. In germline, CDR1 is MNHEY, CDR2 SMNVEV (reference sequence). The CDR3 DNA reads TGTGCCAGCAGCCACAGGGGATCCCCCTACGAGCAGTACTTC. This translates into CASSHRGSPYEQYF.

The chain links TRBV5-1 to TRBJ1-1; D is unclear. Germline CDR1 reads SGHRS; CDR2 reads YFSETQ. The CDR3 has 15 amino acids. V shed 0 bases and J shed 2 bases, with 11 bases lying between them. The CDR3 bases are TGCGCCAGCAGCTTGGCACCGGGAATAAACACTGAAGCTTTCTTT. Translation gives CASSLAPGINTEAFF.

The chain links TRBV19 to TRBJ1-5, with TRBD1 matching 9 bases. V gave up 5 bases and J gave up 7 bases; unmatched junction bases: 6. The CDR3 is 14 amino acids. CDR1 is LNHDA and CDR2 is SQIVND in the germline V gene (reference sequence). The CDR3 nucleotides are TGTGCCAGTAGTGCACGGACAGGGGAACAGCCCCAGCATTTT. This encodes CASSARTGEQPQHF.

The gene calls are TRBV2 and TRBJ1-2; D remains unclear. Trimming pared 3 bases from V and 6 bases from J, leaving 8 bases between. Germline V gene data show CDR1 as SNHLY and CDR2 as FYNNEI. The CDR3 contains 12 residues. The CDR3 DNA sequence: TGTGCCAGCAGTGACCAGAATGATGGCTACACCTTC. Protein product: CASSDQNDGYTF.

The genes are TRBV6-5 and TRBJ1-6; D not certain. Trimming stripped 8 bases from V and 8 bases from J, with 13 bases between. Germline CDR1 and CDR2: MNHEY and SVGAGI. The CDR3 sequence is 13 residues long. In DNA, the CDR3 is TGTGCCAGCGGGCGATCTAAAGATTCACCCCTCCACTTT. This gives the protein CASGRSKDSPLHF.

The chain has TRBV5-4 and TRBJ2-3; the match to TRBD2 covers 8 bases. Germline values: CDR1 SGHNT, CDR2 YYREEE (reference sequence). The CDR3 has 16 residues. V lost 4 bases, J lost 0 bases, and 7 bases stayed unmatched. CDR3 loop: CASSLPPGGSTDTQYF. The CDR3 DNA sequence: TGTGCCAGCAGCCTCCCTCCGGGGGGGAGCACAGATACGCAGTATTTT.

CDR3 amino acids: CASSEQMITASGTQYF. The CDR3 region has the DNA TGTGCCAGCAGTGAACAAATGATTACTGCCTCTGGGACCCAGTACTTC. The gene calls are TRBV6-1 and TRBJ2-5, with D unclear. Germline CDR1 and CDR2: MNHNS and SASEGT. V lost 2 bases and J 7 bases, leaving 20 bases between the germline ends. The CDR3 loop spans 16 amino acids.